This TCR beta chain was recovered during a study of T cell responses to AZD1222 COVID-19 vaccine. Study-wide context: Analyses pooled second doses at about 4 or about 12 weeks.

Study results and caveats: White British ancestry dominated among donors, who included more females, and clonal diversity was possibly underestimated. Only after the peak T cell response were repertoires sampled.

Germline CDR1 and CDR2: SEHNR and FQNEAQ (reference sequence). V gave up 1 base and J gave up 7 bases, with 5 bases separating them. The CDR3 has 12 amino acids. Here immunoSEQ multiplex PCR was the method, and the copy in TCRdb shows in-frame clones only, minus some. There are around 170,000 clones in the sample; around 90% occur only once, and roughly 0.99% lies in the top ten. This clone was picked up one time. Its antigen is still unknown. Other DNA sequences within the sample encode an identical CDR3. This clonotype was sampled from an adult in good health. This rearrangement joins TRBV7-9 to TRBJ1-5; D remains ambiguous. This sample comprised peripheral blood, obtained on day 0 of AZD1222 vaccination. As DNA, the CDR3 is TGTGCCAGCAGCTTAGATGTGCAGCCCCAGCATTTT. It encodes CASSLDVQPQHF.